The 8 T cell receptor beta chains in this list originate from one sample, sequenced in a study of cytomegalovirus exposure and HLA in healthy donors (dated by TCRdb to 2015 to 2018). The method was the immunoSEQ multiplex PCR assay. For the multiplex PCR, a mixture combining 60 forward primers for TCR Vbeta segments and 13 reverse primers for TCR Jbeta segments was used. TCRdb re-hosts the immuneACCESS table, in-frame sequences only. Its copies lack some clones; in the studies checked, an unresolved V gene accounts for under half of them, and the cause for the rest is not known. The sample yields approximately 150,000 clones; 80% to 90% were counted once. 2% to 2.5% of the sample is in the top ten clones. Input material: PBMCs. These receptors all come from a boy aged 2 to 9 in good health and CMV-seronegative.

This chain links TRBV6-1 with TRBJ2-1; 12 bases line up with TRBD2. V lost 4 bases, J lost 4 bases, and 5 bases stayed unmatched. The V gene's germline CDR1 is MNHNS and CDR2 SASEGT. CDR3 length: 16 amino acids. The CDR3: CASSARLAGAYNEQFF. CDR3 nucleotide sequence: TGTGCCAGCAGTGCAAGACTAGCGGGGGCTTACAATGAGCAGTTCTTC.

This chain connects TRBV25-1 to TRBJ2-3, with 9 bases aligning to TRBD2. The J segment lost 4 bases and the V segment lost 2 bases, leaving 10 bases of the junction unmatched. Per germline, CDR1 MGHDK and CDR2 SYGVNS. The CDR3 runs 17 residues. The CDR3: CASSEAGVAGESDTQYF. The DNA of the CDR3 is TGTGCCAGCAGTGAAGCTGGGGTAGCGGGAGAGTCAGATACGCAGTATTTT.

The chain couples TRBV6-5 to TRBJ2-7; possibly TRBD1 for D (6 bases). The CDR3 is 14 residues long. Germline V gene data show CDR1 as MNHEY and CDR2 as SVGAGI. Trimming shortened V by 7 bases and J by 2 bases, and 15 bases separated the two germline ends. This CDR3 reads CASTNRVPTYEQYF. The CDR3 DNA is TGTGCCAGCACCAACAGGGTCCCTACCTACGAGCAGTACTTC.

The chain employs TRBV6-5 and TRBJ1-1; TRBD1 might be the D (5 bases). CDR1 is MNHEY and CDR2 is SVGAGI in the germline V gene. V lost 8 bases and J 3 bases, leaving 13 bases between the germline ends. CDR3 length: 13 residues. The CDR3 nucleotides are TGTGCCAGCGGAGGGGAGAGCTACACTGAAGCTTTCTTT. It translates to CASGGESYTEAFF.

The chain has TRBV7-7 and TRBJ2-3; the match to TRBD2 covers 9 bases. Germline V CDR1 and CDR2: SSHAT, FNYEAQ (reference sequence). This CDR3 spans 17 amino acids. The V segment lost 5 bases and the J segment 2 bases; nucleotides outside the gene matches: 11. The CDR3 region has the DNA TGTGCCAGCAGCCCCGGGGTGGGCGGGAGGGCCACAGATACGCAGTATTTT. Translating it yields CASSPGVGGRATDTQYF.

The J gene is TRBJ2-7, the V gene TRBV28, with D perhaps matching TRBD2 (5 bases). With 2 bases removed from V and 9 bases from J, the gap between germline ends came to 17 bases. The CDR3 contains 14 residues. Germline V CDR1 and CDR2: MDHEN, SYDVKM. The CDR3 spells CASSLVGAELRQYF. The DNA for the CDR3 is TGTGCCAGCAGTTTAGTGGGAGCAGAGCTCCGGCAGTACTTC.

The chain is built from TRBV9 and TRBJ1-1; D perhaps matches TRBD1 (6 bases). Germline CDR1 SGDLS, CDR2 YYNGEE. The CDR3 totals 14 residues. Trimming took 3 bases from V and 3 from J, leaving 12 bases between them. In DNA, the CDR3 is TGTGCCAGCAGCGGAGGGGGAAAGGACACTGAAGCTTTCTTT. Translated, it gives CASSGGGKDTEAFF.

The V gene is TRBV5-1, the J gene TRBJ2-4, with 12 bases that match TRBD2. The CDR3 runs to 17 residues. The V and J ends lost 4 bases and 2 bases, in that order; junction bases with no gene match: 7. Germline V gene lookup returns CDR1 SGHRS and CDR2 YFSETQ. CDR3 in DNA: TGCGCCAGCAGCCCCTCGACTAGCGGGAGAACCAAAAACATTCAGTACTTC. Translated: CASSPSTSGRTKNIQYF. Full variable domain (rest looked up from reference TRBV5-1 and TRBJ2-4): KAGVTQTPRYLIKTRGQQVTLSCSPISGHRSVSWYQQTPGQGLQFLFEYFSETQRNKGNFPGRFSGRQFSNSRSEMNVSTLELGDSALYLCASSPSTSGRTKNIQYFGAGTRLSVL.